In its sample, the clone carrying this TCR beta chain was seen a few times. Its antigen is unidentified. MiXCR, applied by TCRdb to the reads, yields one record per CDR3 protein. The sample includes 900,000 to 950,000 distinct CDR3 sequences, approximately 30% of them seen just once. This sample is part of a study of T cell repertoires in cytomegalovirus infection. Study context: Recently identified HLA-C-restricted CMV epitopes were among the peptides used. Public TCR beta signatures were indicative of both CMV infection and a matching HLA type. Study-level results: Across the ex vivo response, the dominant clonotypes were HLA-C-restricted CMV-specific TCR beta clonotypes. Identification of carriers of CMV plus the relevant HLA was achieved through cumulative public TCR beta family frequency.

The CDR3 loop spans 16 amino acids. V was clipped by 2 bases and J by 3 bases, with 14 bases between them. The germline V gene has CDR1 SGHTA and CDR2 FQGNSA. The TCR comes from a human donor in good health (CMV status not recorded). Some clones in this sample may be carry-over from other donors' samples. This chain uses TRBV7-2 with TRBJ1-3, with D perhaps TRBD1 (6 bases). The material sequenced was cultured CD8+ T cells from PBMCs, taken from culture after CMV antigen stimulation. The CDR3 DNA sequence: TGTGCCAGCAGCTTAAACGGGGGCTTAGTTGGAAACACCATATATTTT. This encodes CASSLNGGLVGNTIYF. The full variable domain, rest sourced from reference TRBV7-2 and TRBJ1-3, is GAGVSQSPSNKVTEKGKDVELRCDPISGHTALYWYRQSLGQGLEFLIYFQGNSAPDKSGLPSDRFSAERTGGSVSTLTIQRTQQEDSAVYLCASSLNGGLVGNTIYFGEGSWLTVV.